This TCR beta chain was documented in a study of control samples from healthy donors and cancer patients. TCRdb's copy holds only in-frame clones and misses some; the assay was immunoSEQ multiplex PCR. The table shows around 170,000 clones, with just over 90% occurring only once. This clone was seen more than once but under ten times. The CDR3 sequence is 16 residues long. Per the germline V gene, CDR1 is SNHLY and CDR2 is FYNNEI. V lost 0 bases and J 2 bases, leaving 13 bases between the germline ends. The sample was blood. V gene TRBV2 combines with J gene TRBJ1-2; D remains unclear. This clonotype was sampled from a man aged 30-40 years in good health. The CDR3 is CASSEARSAGNYGYTF. DNA of the CDR3: TGTGCCAGCAGTGAAGCGCGGTCCGCTGGGAACTATGGCTACACCTTC.